This is a list of T cell receptor beta chains from one sample in a study of cytomegalovirus exposure and HLA in healthy donors. The method was immunoSEQ multiplex PCR; TCRdb's version includes in-frame clones alone and lacks a portion of them. Among approximately 110,000 clones listed, under 85% were seen once. Sequencing input: PBMCs. These receptor sequences come from a man aged 25 to 45 in good health and CMV-seropositive. Both conserved end residues are part of each CDR3. A D gene is named only where the DNA matches it firmly. A clone size is listed for some rows: how often the clone was seen (once, few, many), or a class if it is expanded.

. | TRBJ1-1 | TRBV19 | . | TGTGCCAGTAGTATAGTAGGGGGAGACACTGAAGCTTTCTTT | CASSIVGGDTEAFF
. | TRBJ2-1 | TRBV4-1 | TRBD1 | TGCGCCAGCAGCCAAGACTGGGACAGCTACAATGAGCAGTTCTTC | CASSQDWDSYNEQFF
. | TRBJ1-5 | TRBV30 | . | TGTGCCTGGGCTCCGGGGGGCTTCAATCAGCCCCAGCATTTT | CAWAPGGFNQPQHF
few | TRBJ2-5 | TRBV7-9 | . | TGTGCCAGCAGCCCACCAGCCAGGGAACAAGAGACCCAGTACTTC | CASSPPAREQETQYF
. | TRBJ2-5 | TRBV2 | . | TGTGCCAGCAGTGAATACAGACAAGAGACCCAGTACTTC | CASSEYRQETQYF
. | TRBJ2-5 | TRBV11-2 | TRBD1 | TGTGCCAGCAGCTTTCTACAGGGGCAAGAGACCCAGTACTTC | CASSFLQGQETQYF
. | TRBJ2-7 | TRBV7-2 | . | TGTGCCAGCAGCTTAGATGGGGCGGGGCACTACGAGCAGTACTTC | CASSLDGAGHYEQYF
. | TRBJ2-7 | TRBV10-1 | TRBD1 | TGCGCCAGCATCGGACAGGGGGCCTACGAGCAGTACTTC | CASIGQGAYEQYF
. | TRBJ2-1 | TRBV7-2 | TRBD1 | TGTGCCAGCAGGGACAGGGGTTTCTACAATGAGCAGTTCTTC | CASRDRGFYNEQFF
few | TRBJ1-6 | TRBV9 | TRBD1 | TGTGCCAGTGACAGGGGGTCTAATTCACCCCTCCACTTT | CASDRGSNSPLHF
. | TRBJ1-4 | TRBV9 | . | TGTGCCAGCAGCGCGCCGGGACACCCACATGAAAAACTGTTTTTT | CASSAPGHPHEKLFF
. | TRBJ1-2 | TRBV5-4 | . | TGTGCCAGCACCCCGAGCCCAGGGCTCTATGGCTACACCTTC | CASTPSPGLYGYTF
. | TRBJ1-3 | TRBV6-1 | TRBD1 | TGTGCCAGTCGGACAGGGGGCGGCAACACCATATATTTT | CASRTGGGNTIYF
. | TRBJ2-5 | TRBV11-2 | . | TGTGCCAGCAGCTTAGACGTAGGGGGAGGGCAAGAGACCCAGTACTTC | CASSLDVGGGQETQYF
. | TRBJ2-5 | TRBV7-9 | . | TGTGCCAGCAGCTTGACGGGACATCCGTACTTC | CASSLTGHPYF
once | TRBJ1-1 | TRBV19 | TRBD1 | TGTGCCAGTAGTTACCGGGACAGAGGAAACACTGAAGCTTTCTTT | CASSYRDRGNTEAFF
. | TRBJ1-2 | TRBV29-1 | TRBD1 | TGCAGCGTTGATTCCGGGACAGGGGGTGGCTACACCTTC | CSVDSGTGGGYTF
. | TRBJ1-4 | TRBV5-6 | . | TGTGCCAGCAGCAGATATTGGGGGGGACGGACTAATGAAAAACTGTTTTTT | CASSRYWGGRTNEKLFF
. | TRBJ2-5 | TRBV6-1 | TRBD1 | TGTGCCAGCAGTGAGGCAGGGGGCTACCAAGAGACCCAGTACTTC | CASSEAGGYQETQYF
. | TRBJ2-2 | TRBV7-9 | . | TGTTCCAGCAGCTTCTACGTAATCCTACAGACGAAGGGGGAGCTGTTTTTT | CSSSFYVILQTKGELFF
. | TRBJ2-2 | TRBV5-4 | TRBD2 | TGTGCCAGCAGCTGGACCTACGGGGCGGGGGGAACGAACACCGGGGAGCTGTTTTTT | CASSWTYGAGGTNTGELFF
few | TRBJ1-5 | TRBV6-7 | . | TGTGCCAGCAGTACCTACCAGGATAATCAGCCCCAGCATTTT | CASSTYQDNQPQHF
. | TRBJ2-3 | TRBV25-1 | . | TGTGCCAGCAGTGTTCCACTCACAGATACGCAGTATTTT | CASSVPLTDTQYF
. | TRBJ2-1 | TRBV30 | TRBD2 | TGTGCCTGGAGTCATGTGGGACTAAACAATGAGCAGTTCTTC | CAWSHVGLNNEQFF
. | TRBJ1-2 | TRBV5-1 | . | TGCGCCAGCAGCCCGTTACAGGGAGCTAACTATGGCTACACCTTC | CASSPLQGANYGYTF
once | TRBJ2-5 | TRBV27 | TRBD2 | TGTGCCACCCTCGGGACTAGCGGGGAGACCCAGTACTTC | CATLGTSGETQYF
. | TRBJ2-1 | TRBV5-1 | TRBD2 | TGCGCCAGCAGCTTAAACGCGGGGGGTGGCAATGAGCAGTTCTTC | CASSLNAGGGNEQFF
. | TRBJ2-1 | TRBV28 | . | TGTGCCAGCAGCCGTGGAGGCAACCACAATGAGCAGTTCTTC | CASSRGGNHNEQFF
. | TRBJ2-6 | TRBV7-6 | . | TGTGCCAGCAGCTCCAGGGACACCTCTGGGGCCAACGTCCTGACTTTC | CASSSRDTSGANVLTF
. | TRBJ1-2 | TRBV25-1 | . | TGTGCCAGCAGTTTCCGGGACACGGTTCGAGGCTACACCTTC | CASSFRDTVRGYTF
once | TRBJ2-2 | TRBV6-1 | TRBD2 | TGTGCCAGTCTGACATTGGGGAGGGCCGGGGAGCTGTTTTTT | CASLTLGRAGELFF
few | TRBJ2-1 | TRBV6-5 | . | TGTGCCAGCAGGCGGGACCACAACAATGAGCAGTTCTTC | CASRRDHNNEQFF
. | TRBJ1-1 | TRBV23-1 | . | TGCGCCAGCAGTCAATCACCAGGGCGAACTGAAGCTTTCTTT | CASSQSPGRTEAFF
. | TRBJ2-3 | TRBV5-1 | . | TGCGCCAGCAGCTTGGGAGGGGGAAGCCCAGATACGCAGTATTTT | CASSLGGGSPDTQYF
. | TRBJ2-5 | TRBV7-9 | TRBD2 | TGTGCCAGCAGCTTGTTCCGGGGGGAGGAGACCCAGTACTTC | CASSLFRGEETQYF
. | TRBJ1-4 | TRBV7-2 | . | TGTGCCAGCAGCTTAGACTCCCCGACAGCCGAGGATGAAAAACTGTTTTTT | CASSLDSPTAEDEKLFF
. | TRBJ1-4 | TRBV5-1 | TRBD1 | TGCGCCAGCAGCTGGGACAGAACTAATGAAAAACTGTTTTTT | CASSWDRTNEKLFF
. | TRBJ1-6 | TRBV13 | . | TGTGCCAGCAGCTCGACAGTTTCACCCCTCCACTTT | CASSSTVSPLHF
once | TRBJ1-2 | TRBV5-4 | . | TGTGCCAGCAGCTTGGACGGCAGGGCGAACTATGGCTACACCTTC | CASSLDGRANYGYTF
. | TRBJ2-2 | TRBV5-1 | TRBD2 | TGCGCCAGCAGCTTGGCTAGCGGGGGCCTCAACACCGGGGAGCTGTTTTTT | CASSLASGGLNTGELFF
. | TRBJ2-2 | TRBV2 | . | TGTGCCAGCAGTCTTCAGGGGGGAATCGGGGAGCTGTTTTTT | CASSLQGGIGELFF
. | TRBJ2-5 | TRBV5-6 | TRBD1 | TGTGCCAGCAGCTTATCCGGGACAGAACTACAAGAGACCCAGTACTTC | CASSLSGTELQETQYF
. | TRBJ1-5 | TRBV2 | . | TGTGCCAGCAGGGGGGGTTTACAGGTTTGGACCCAGCATTTT | CASRGGLQVWTQHF
. | TRBJ2-1 | TRBV5-1 | TRBD1 | TGCGCCAGCAGCCCGAGGGACAGGGAGTACAATGAGCAGTTCTTC | CASSPRDREYNEQFF
few | TRBJ2-7 | TRBV4-1 | TRBD1 | TGCGCCAGCAGCCAGCGGGACAGGGACTACGAGCAGTACTTC | CASSQRDRDYEQYF
. | TRBJ1-2 | TRBV7-9 | . | TGTTCCAGCAGCTTAGCGCTGGCAGTCTATGGCTACACCTTC | CSSSLALAVYGYTF
. | TRBJ2-7 | TRBV29-1 | TRBD1 | TGCAGCGTTCCCCTGGACAGGAGGTCTGCTGGCGAGCAGTACTTC | CSVPLDRRSAGEQYF
. | TRBJ1-1 | TRBV18 | . | TGTGCCAGCTCACCTAGCGGGTCCGACACTGAAGCTTTCTTT | CASSPSGSDTEAFF
. | TRBJ1-5 | TRBV7-6 | . | TGTGCCAGCAGCTTAGGGTGGGGGCAGAATAGCAATCAGCCCCAGCATTTT | CASSLGWGQNSNQPQHF
. | TRBJ1-2 | TRBV6-6 | . | TGTGCCAGCAGTTCCACGGGAGTCGATGGCTACACCTTC | CASSSTGVDGYTF
. | TRBJ2-7 | TRBV2 | . | TGTGCCAGCAGTGTTGGCGGAACCTACGAGCAGTACTTC | CASSVGGTYEQYF
few | TRBJ2-7 | TRBV6-5 | . | TGTGCCAGCAGTTACTCTCTCGGTAGCTCCTACGAGCAGTACTTC | CASSYSLGSSYEQYF